This TCR beta chain is drawn from a study of cytomegalovirus exposure and HLA in healthy donors. This CDR3 is built from 10 residues. V was cut by 9 bases and J by 5 bases, with 5 bases left in between. Germline V gene sequence: CDR1 SGHRS, CDR2 YFSETQ. Some clones are missing from TCRdb's copy, which holds only in-frame ones; the method was immunoSEQ multiplex PCR. The profile shows around 150,000 clones, roughly 89% of them singletons. This chain links TRBV5-1 with TRBJ2-2; unclear D gene. Sample: PBMCs. The origin of this receptor is a man younger than 30 in good health and CMV-seropositive. CDR3 sequence: CATPTGELFF. The CDR3 DNA follows: TGCGCCACCCCGACCGGGGAGCTGTTTTTT. Looking up the rest from reference TRBV5-1 and TRBJ2-2 gives the full variable domain: KAGVTQTPRYLIKTRGQQVTLSCSPISGHRSVSWYQQTPGQGLQFLFEYFSETQRNKGNFPGRFSGRQFSNSRSEMNVSTLELGDSALYLCATPTGELFFGEGSRLTVL.